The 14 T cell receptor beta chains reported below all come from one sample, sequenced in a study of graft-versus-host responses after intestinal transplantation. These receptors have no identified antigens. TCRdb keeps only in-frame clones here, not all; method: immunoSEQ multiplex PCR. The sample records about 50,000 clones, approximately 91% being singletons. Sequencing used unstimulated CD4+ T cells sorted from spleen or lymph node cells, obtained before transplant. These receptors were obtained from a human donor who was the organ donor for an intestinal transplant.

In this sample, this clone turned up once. The CDR3: CASSESLGELFF. Written as DNA, the CDR3 is TGTGCCAGCAGTGAGAGTTTGGGGGAGCTGTTTTTT. The genes are TRBV6-6 and TRBJ2-2; no firm D call. Germline CDR1 is MNHNY and CDR2 is SVGAGI (reference sequence). Deletions cut 5 bases from V and 8 bases from J, with 9 bases between. This CDR3 has 12 amino acids.

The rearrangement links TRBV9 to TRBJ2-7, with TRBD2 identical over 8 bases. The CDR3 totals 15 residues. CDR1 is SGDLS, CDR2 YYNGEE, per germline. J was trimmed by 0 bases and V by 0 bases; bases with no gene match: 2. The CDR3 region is CASSVDSGTSYEQYF. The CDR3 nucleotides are TGTGCCAGCAGCGTAGATAGCGGGACCTCCTACGAGCAGTACTTC.

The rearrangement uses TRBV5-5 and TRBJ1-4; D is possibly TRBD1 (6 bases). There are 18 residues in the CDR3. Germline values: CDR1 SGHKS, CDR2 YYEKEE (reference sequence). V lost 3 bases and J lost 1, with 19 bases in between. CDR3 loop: CASSSKADIRGTNEKLFF. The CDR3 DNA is TGTGCCAGCAGCTCCAAGGCGGACATCAGGGGAACTAATGAAAAACTGTTTTTT.

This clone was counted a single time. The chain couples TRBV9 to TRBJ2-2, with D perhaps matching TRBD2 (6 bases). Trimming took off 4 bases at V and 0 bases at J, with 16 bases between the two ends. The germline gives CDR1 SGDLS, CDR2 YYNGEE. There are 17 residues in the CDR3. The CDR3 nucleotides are TGTGCCAGCAGCTTACGAGGAGGGTGGCCGAACACCGGGGAGCTGTTTTTT. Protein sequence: CASSLRGGWPNTGELFF. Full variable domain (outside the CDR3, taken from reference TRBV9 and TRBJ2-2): DSGVTQTPKHLITATGQRVTLRCSPRSGDLSVYWYQQSLDQGLQFLIQYYNGEERAKGNILERFSAQQFPDLHSELNLSSLELGDSALYFCASSLRGGWPNTGELFFGEGSRLTVL.

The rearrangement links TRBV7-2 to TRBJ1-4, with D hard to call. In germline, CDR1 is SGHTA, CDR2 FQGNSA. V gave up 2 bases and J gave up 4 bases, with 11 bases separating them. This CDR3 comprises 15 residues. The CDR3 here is CASSLFHAVNEKLFF. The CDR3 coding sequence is TGTGCCAGCAGCTTATTTCACGCCGTTAATGAAAAACTGTTTTTT.

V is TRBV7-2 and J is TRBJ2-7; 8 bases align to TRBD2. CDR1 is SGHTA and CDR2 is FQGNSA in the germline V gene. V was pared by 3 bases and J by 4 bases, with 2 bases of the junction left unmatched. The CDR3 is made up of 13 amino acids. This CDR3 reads CASSFTGGYEQYF. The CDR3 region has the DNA TGTGCCAGCAGCTTTACGGGAGGGTACGAGCAGTACTTC.

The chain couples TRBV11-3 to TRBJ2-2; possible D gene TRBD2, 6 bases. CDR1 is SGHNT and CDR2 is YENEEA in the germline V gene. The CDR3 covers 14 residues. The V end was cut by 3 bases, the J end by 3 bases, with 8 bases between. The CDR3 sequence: CASSFTGDTGELFF. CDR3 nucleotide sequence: TGTGCCAGCAGCTTTACGGGGGACACCGGGGAGCTGTTTTTT.

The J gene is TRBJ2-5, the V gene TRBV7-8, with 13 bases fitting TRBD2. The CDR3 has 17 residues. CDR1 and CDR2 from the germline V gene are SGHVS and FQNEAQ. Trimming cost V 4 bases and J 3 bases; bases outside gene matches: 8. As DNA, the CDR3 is TGTGCCAGCAGCTCAAAACTAGCGGGAGGGCTCGAAGAGACCCAGTACTTC. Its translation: CASSSKLAGGLEETQYF. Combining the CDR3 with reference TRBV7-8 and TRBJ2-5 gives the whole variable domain GAGVSQSPRYKVAKRGQDVALRCDPISGHVSLFWYQQALGQGPEFLTYFQNEAQLDKSGLPSDRFFAERPEGSVSTLKIQRTQQEDSAVYLCASSSKLAGGLEETQYFGPGTRLLVL.

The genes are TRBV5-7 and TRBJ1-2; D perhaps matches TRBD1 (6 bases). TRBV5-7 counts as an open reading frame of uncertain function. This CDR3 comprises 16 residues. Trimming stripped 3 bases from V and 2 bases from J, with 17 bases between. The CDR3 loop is CASSWGGLWANYGYTF. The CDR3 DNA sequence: TGTGCCAGCAGCTGGGGGGGGCTTTGGGCCAACTATGGCTACACCTTC.

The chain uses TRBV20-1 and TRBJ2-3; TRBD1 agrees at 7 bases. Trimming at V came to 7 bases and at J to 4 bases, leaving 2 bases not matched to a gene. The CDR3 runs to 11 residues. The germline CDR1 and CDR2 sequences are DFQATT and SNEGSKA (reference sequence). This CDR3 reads CSGQGADTQYF. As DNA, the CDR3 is TGCAGTGGACAGGGTGCAGATACGCAGTATTTT.

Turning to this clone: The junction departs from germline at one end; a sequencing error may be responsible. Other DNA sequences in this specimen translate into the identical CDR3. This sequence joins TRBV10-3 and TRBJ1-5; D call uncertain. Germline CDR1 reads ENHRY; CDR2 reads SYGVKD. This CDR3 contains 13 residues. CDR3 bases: TGCGCCATCTCTACAGATAGCAATCAGCCCCAGCATTTT. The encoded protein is CAISTDSNQPQHF.

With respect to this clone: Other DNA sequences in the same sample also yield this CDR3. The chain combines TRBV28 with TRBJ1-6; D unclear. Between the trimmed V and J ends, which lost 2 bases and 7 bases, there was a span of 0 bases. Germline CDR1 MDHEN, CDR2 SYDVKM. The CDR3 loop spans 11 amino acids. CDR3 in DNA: TGTGCCAGCAGTTTAAATTCACCCCTCCACTTT. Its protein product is CASSLNSPLHF.

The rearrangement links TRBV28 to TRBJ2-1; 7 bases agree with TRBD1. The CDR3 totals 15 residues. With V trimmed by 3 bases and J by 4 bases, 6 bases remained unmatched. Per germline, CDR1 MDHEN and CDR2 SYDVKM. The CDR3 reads CASSFPGQIYNEQFF. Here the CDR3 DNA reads TGTGCCAGCAGTTTCCCGGGACAGATTTACAATGAGCAGTTCTTC.

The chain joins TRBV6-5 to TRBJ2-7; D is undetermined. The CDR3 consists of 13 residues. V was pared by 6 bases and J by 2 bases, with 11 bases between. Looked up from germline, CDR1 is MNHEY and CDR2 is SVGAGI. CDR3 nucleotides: TGTGCCAGCAGAACAGAATCTCCCTACGAGCAGTACTTC. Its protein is CASRTESPYEQYF.